This note documents a single T cell receptor (beta chain) sequence. Its antigen is as yet unknown. TCRdb's copy holds only in-frame clones and misses some; the assay was immunoSEQ multiplex PCR. Found here are approximately 940,000 clones, around three quarters of them singletons; the top ten hold about 1.5%. This sample was included in a study of shared clonotypes between healthy human individuals. Whole-study results and caveats: The study found lower generation probabilities in non-shared clonotypes than in those shared by all four donors.

Germline CDR1 and CDR2: SGHDN and FVKESK. The CDR3 covers 13 residues. Trimming cost V 3 bases and J 6 bases, with 10 bases left between them. Sequencing was done on a sample of memory CD4+ T cells sorted from blood. Stated subset: CD45RA-negative fraction. The genes are TRBV14 and TRBJ2-3; D ambiguous. The clonotype comes from a young man in good health. This CDR3 is CASSHDLKDTQYF. The CDR3 DNA reads as TGTGCCAGCAGCCACGATTTGAAGGATACGCAGTATTTT.